This TCR beta chain was sequenced for a study of beta chain features in type 1 diabetes. Findings and limits, study-wide: A moderate, significant TCRB CDR3 shortening appeared in type 1 diabetes across four CD4+ subsets. Among type 1 diabetes patients, VDJ junctions had fewer insertions and more deletions. Patients showed naive, central memory and Treg TCRB repertoires that appeared more similar than those of healthy donors.

What was sequenced were expressed TCRB transcripts, since all of the isolated RNA had been reverse transcribed. TCRdb keeps only in-frame clones here, not all; method: immunoSEQ multiplex PCR. This repertoire shows 600,000 to 700,000 clones, about an eighth found once; its top ten account for 0.022%. CD45RO/CCR7/CD25/CD127/CD95/CD27 sorting isolated CD4+ naive, central memory, regulatory and stem cell-like memory cells. Only a few counts were recorded for this clone. The target antigen is unknown. V was pared by 5 bases and J by 11 bases, with 18 bases between. Germline loops: CDR1 SEHNR, CDR2 FQNEAQ (reference sequence). The CDR3 consists of 14 residues.

The chain joins TRBV7-9 to TRBJ1-4, with D unresolved. The sample comprised naive CD4+ T cells from blood. This receptor was obtained from a young man with type 1 diabetes. The CDR3 nucleotides are TGTGCCAGCAGCCCTCCGGGGAAAACAGACAAACTGTTTTTT. As protein: CASSPPGKTDKLFF.